Presented here are 31 T cell receptor beta chains from one specimen sequenced in a study of T-cell memory formation after mild COVID-19. Each CDR3 protein gets one entry after TCRdb re-called the 5' RACE reads with MiXCR. The data hold fewer than 500,000 distinct CDR3 sequences, with about 23% observed a single time. Material: PBMCs or a T cell subset sorted from them (not recorded which). Receptors originate from an adult woman who had mild COVID-19 (a few samples of this study predate the infection). Cell type and time point are not known.

This rearrangement joins TRBV6-5 to TRBJ1-1; maybe TRBD1 (5 bases). Germline-derived CDR1 and CDR2 are MNHEY and SVGAGI. V was pared by 2 bases and J by 1 base, with 14 bases between. CDR3 length: 16 residues. CDR3 residues: CASSYGPAGGNTEAFF. CDR3 DNA sequence: TGTGCCAGCAGTTACGGTCCAGCGGGGGGGAACACTGAAGCTTTCTTT.

The chain has TRBV18 and TRBJ2-1, with D possibly being TRBD1 or TRBD2 (6 bases each). The CDR3 loop spans 15 amino acids. V shed 2 bases and J shed 2 bases, with 10 bases lying between them. Germline assignment: CDR1 KGHSH and CDR2 LQKENI. CDR3 sequence reads: CASSPGGLAYNEQFF. In DNA, the CDR3 is TGTGCCAGCTCACCAGGGGGGCTGGCCTACAATGAGCAGTTCTTC.

This clonotype was observed a handful of times. The V call is TRBV20-1, the J call TRBJ1-1; possible D gene TRBD1, 5 bases. Deletions cut 6 bases from V and 4 bases from J, with 12 bases between. The CDR3 has 12 residues. Germline values: CDR1 DFQATT, CDR2 SNEGSKA (reference sequence). CDR3 sequence reads: CSAAQGSTEAFF. Written as DNA, the CDR3 is TGCAGTGCGGCCCAGGGATCCACTGAAGCTTTCTTT.

The V call is TRBV5-1, the J call TRBJ2-4; possibly TRBD2 for D (6 bases). Trimming took off 4 bases at V and 0 bases at J, with 14 bases between the two ends. The germline V gene encodes CDR1 SGHRS and CDR2 YFSETQ. The CDR3 totals 16 residues. The CDR3 loop is CASSGGLPLAKNIQYF. CDR3 bases: TGCGCCAGCAGCGGGGGACTGCCTCTAGCCAAAAACATTCAGTACTTC.

This clonotype was detected only a few times. The chain recombines TRBV5-1 with TRBJ1-1, with 9 positions matching TRBD1. The length of the CDR3 is 15 residues. Germline V gene sequence: CDR1 SGHRS, CDR2 YFSETQ. J gave up 5 bases and V 0 bases, and 5 bases lay outside the gene matches. As DNA, the CDR3 is TGCGCCAGCAGCTTGGTCCGGGGGACAGGGACTGAAGCTTTCTTT. It yields the protein CASSLVRGTGTEAFF.

This clonotype was seen a handful of times. The chain uses TRBV9 and TRBJ2-2; 10 bases match TRBD2. In germline, CDR1 is SGDLS, CDR2 YYNGEE. J lost 4 bases, V lost 3 bases, and 18 bases had no gene match. The length of the CDR3 is 20 residues. The CDR3 reads CASSAALGRLAGSGTGELFF. In nucleotides, the CDR3 is TGTGCCAGCAGCGCCGCCCTTGGGAGACTAGCGGGTTCGGGCACCGGGGAGCTGTTTTTT.

This clonotype was seen a few times. The V and J genes are TRBV6-2 or TRBV6-3 and TRBJ2-3; D is undetermined. The CDR3 covers 13 residues. V was pared by 4 bases and J by 11 bases, with 16 bases between. The germline V gene encodes CDR1 MNHEY and CDR2 SVGEGT. CDR3: CASSSLGERQQYF. The CDR3 DNA reads as TGTGCCAGCAGTTCCCTCGGTGAGCGCCAGCAGTATTTT.

This clonotype was seen a handful of times. The gene calls are TRBV30 and TRBJ1-5; D remains ambiguous. CDR1 is GTSNPN, CDR2 SVGIG, per germline (reference sequence). The CDR3 has 13 amino acids. V dropped 0 bases and J dropped 0 bases, with 3 bases sitting between them. CDR3 sequence: CAWSVGSNQPQHF. CDR3 bases: TGTGCCTGGAGTGTGGGTAGCAATCAGCCCCAGCATTTT.

The chain has TRBV12-3 or TRBV12-4 and TRBJ2-3; 8 bases agree with TRBD2. The CDR3 is made up of 16 amino acids. Unmatched junction bases numbered 7, after V lost 3 bases and J lost 2 bases. The CDR3 is CASSLESGGATDTQYF. The CDR3 DNA reads as TGTGCCAGCAGTTTGGAGAGCGGGGGTGCCACAGATACGCAGTATTTT.

V gene TRBV4-1 combines with J gene TRBJ2-6; D is perhaps TRBD2 (5 bases). The CDR3 loop spans 18 amino acids. With 4 bases removed from V and 2 bases from J, the gap between germline ends came to 18 bases. Germline V gene data show CDR1 as MGHRA and CDR2 as YSYEKL. The CDR3 coding sequence is TGCGCCAGCAGCCTCCTCAAGAGGGTGAGGGCTGGGGCCAACGTCCTGACTTTC. Translation: CASSLLKRVRAGANVLTF.

This chain uses TRBV19 with TRBJ1-4; TRBD1 is a possible D gene (5 bases). In germline, CDR1 is LNHDA, CDR2 SQIVND (reference sequence). V lost 5 bases and J lost 5, with 21 bases in between. This CDR3 spans 17 amino acids. The CDR3 is CASSGGRSHKYNEKLFF. The CDR3 region has the DNA TGTGCCAGTAGTGGGGGTAGGTCCCACAAGTACAATGAAAAACTGTTTTTT.

The genes are TRBV6-1 and TRBJ2-2; 7 positions agree with TRBD1. The CDR3 runs to 16 residues. With V trimmed by 5 bases and J by 4 bases, 10 bases remained unmatched. Germline values: CDR1 MNHNS, CDR2 SASEGT. The CDR3 DNA reads as TGTGCCAGCAGTTCTCAGGGGGTTGAGGGCACCGGGGAGCTGTTTTTT. This sequence encodes CASSSQGVEGTGELFF.

This clonotype was observed a handful of times. The chain is built from TRBV5-1 and TRBJ2-2; possible D gene TRBD2, 5 bases. The ends were cut back, 1 base at V and 3 bases at J, with 13 bases in the middle. Germline CDR1 is SGHRS and CDR2 is YFSETQ. This CDR3 contains 16 residues. CDR3 sequence (DNA): TGCGCCAGCAGCTTGAGGGTCGAAGCGGACACCGGGGAGCTGTTTTTT. Protein product: CASSLRVEADTGELFF.

CDR3 amino acids: CASSGFREAVYEQYF. The CDR3 DNA reads TGTGCCAGCAGTGGTTTCAGGGAGGCGGTTTACGAGCAGTACTTC. The chain links TRBV2 to TRBJ2-7, with D possibly TRBD2 on 6 matching bases. The germline gives CDR1 SNHLY, CDR2 FYNNEI. CDR3 length equals 15 residues. With 4 bases removed from V and 4 bases from J, the gap between germline ends came to 17 bases.

CDR3 in amino acids: CASSQEAGRGNQPQHF. The DNA for the CDR3 is TGTGCCAGCAGCCAAGAGGCGGGCAGGGGCAATCAGCCCCAGCATTTT. The chain has TRBV3-1 and TRBJ1-5; weak D call: TRBD1 (5 bases). This CDR3 comprises 16 residues. CDR1 and CDR2 from the germline V gene are LGHDT and YNNKEL (reference sequence). Trimming took 0 bases from V and 2 from J, leaving 11 bases between them.

This clonotype has a handful of counts. The gene calls are TRBV4-3 and TRBJ2-1, with 10 positions matching TRBD2. Trimming took 0 bases from V and 7 from J; bases not matched to a gene: 15. CDR3 length: 19 residues. Germline CDR1 is LGHNA and CDR2 is YSLEER. The CDR3 sequence: CASSQDKRSGRALLNEQFF. The CDR3 DNA sequence: TGCGCCAGCAGCCAAGATAAGAGGAGCGGGAGGGCCCTTTTGAATGAGCAGTTCTTC.

The V gene is TRBV7-9, the J gene TRBJ2-3; no clear D. The germline V gene has CDR1 SEHNR and CDR2 FQNEAQ (reference sequence). Trimming pared 5 bases from V and 1 base from J, leaving 22 bases between. This CDR3 has 18 residues. In nucleotides, the CDR3 is TGTGCCAGCAGCCCGAACCCTTGGGCCGCCGGGCGCACAGATACGCAGTATTTT. Translated: CASSPNPWAAGRTDTQYF.

This clonotype was observed a handful of times. The gene calls are TRBV6-5 and TRBJ1-1; 8 positions match TRBD1. CDR1 is MNHEY, CDR2 SVGAGI, per germline. J gave up 4 bases and V 10 bases, and 8 bases lay outside the gene matches. This CDR3 is 13 amino acids long. CDR3 residues: CATGQGKVTEAFF. As DNA, the CDR3 is TGTGCCACAGGACAGGGTAAAGTCACTGAAGCTTTCTTT.

There are a few counts of this clonotype. V usage is TRBV14 and J usage is TRBJ2-1; 10 bases fit TRBD1. CDR3 length equals 19 residues. Trimming took 4 bases from V and 8 from J; bases not matched to a gene: 20. In germline, CDR1 is SGHDN, CDR2 FVKESK. CDR3 in amino acids: CASSPDRGRLTMSAHEQFF. CDR3 in DNA: TGTGCCAGCAGCCCAGACAGGGGGCGGCTTACAATGAGCGCCCATGAGCAGTTCTTC.

This clonotype has more than one count but fewer than ten. The gene calls are TRBV15 and TRBJ2-2, with D possibly TRBD1 on 6 matching bases. V lost 5 bases to trimming and J lost 1 base, with 11 bases between them. Germline V gene data show CDR1 as LNHNV and CDR2 as YYDKDF (reference sequence). CDR3 length: 15 amino acids. As DNA, the CDR3 is TGTGCCACCAGCGCCAGGGGCTGGAACACCGGGGAGCTGTTTTTT. Encoded protein: CATSARGWNTGELFF.

This clonotype was seen a handful of times. The genes are TRBV12-3 or TRBV12-4 and TRBJ1-2; a possible D gene is TRBD1 (6 bases). Trimming pared 2 bases from V and 5 bases from J, leaving 12 bases between. The length of the CDR3 is 14 residues. This chain's CDR3 is CASSLRQELYGYTF. The DNA for the CDR3 is TGTGCCAGCAGTTTAAGACAGGAGCTATATGGCTACACCTTC.

In this sample, this clonotype turned up a few times. The chain uses TRBV18 and TRBJ1-6; 8 bases are shared with TRBD1. CDR1 is KGHSH and CDR2 is LQKENI in the germline V gene. The CDR3 is 15 amino acids. The trim removed 6 bases at V and 6 bases at J, leaving 7 bases unmatched. CDR3 DNA: TGTGCCAGCTCCACGGACAGGGCGCGTAATTCACCCCTCCACTTT. Translation gives CASSTDRARNSPLHF.

The chain links TRBV20-1 to TRBJ2-7, with 8 bases aligning to TRBD2. Germline-derived CDR1 and CDR2 are DFQATT and SNEGSKA (reference sequence). The CDR3 runs to 15 residues. V shed 0 bases, J shed 3 bases, and the junction held 7 bases outside the gene matches. The CDR3 DNA sequence: TGCAGTGCTAGAGACCTAGGACTAGCTATCTACGAGCAGTACTTC. Residues: CSARDLGLAIYEQYF.

The gene calls are TRBV7-3 and TRBJ2-6; no definite D call. There are 15 residues in the CDR3. V shed 1 base and J shed 1 base, with 5 bases lying between them. The germline V gene has CDR1 SGHTA and CDR2 FQGTGA. This chain's CDR3 is CASSLIGSGANVLTF. CDR3 nucleotides: TGTGCCAGCAGCTTAATTGGTTCTGGGGCCAACGTCCTGACTTTC.

The V call is TRBV6-5, the J call TRBJ2-7; no definite D call. Germline V gene sequence: CDR1 MNHEY, CDR2 SVGAGI. V was clipped by 0 bases and J by 7 bases, with 10 bases between them. The CDR3 runs 13 residues. The CDR3 loop reads CASSYSGKGEQYF. The DNA of the CDR3 is TGTGCCAGCAGTTACTCTGGCAAAGGGGAGCAGTACTTC.

This clonotype was observed a few times. The chain links TRBV29-1 to TRBJ2-1, with D unresolved. Germline values: CDR1 SQVTM, CDR2 ANQGSEA. The CDR3 runs to 15 residues. V shed 3 bases and J shed 5 bases, with 17 bases lying between them. For the CDR3, the DNA is TGCAGCGTTGAGTTTCTGGCGGCCTTTAACAATGAGCAGTTCTTC. It is translated as CSVEFLAAFNNEQFF.

In this sample, this clonotype turned up a few times. The V call is TRBV5-4, the J call TRBJ2-7, with 7 bases aligning to TRBD2. J lost 6 bases, V lost 4 bases, and 13 bases had no gene match. CDR3 length equals 15 residues. The germline CDR1 and CDR2 sequences are SGHNT and YYREEE (reference sequence). The DNA of the CDR3 is TGTGCCAGCAGCGCGGTGGCCAGAGGCGGGGGCGAGCAGTACTTC. Translated: CASSAVARGGGEQYF.

The chain links TRBV21-1 to TRBJ2-1. TRBV21-1 is a listed pseudogene. This CDR3 has 14 residues. As DNA, the CDR3 is TGTGCCAGCAGCCGTTCGGCCGCCCACAATGAGCAGTTCTTC. It specifies CASSRSAAHNEQFF.

This clonotype has a handful of counts. The chain has TRBV5-1 and TRBJ1-1, with TRBD1 as a possible D gene (6 bases). Germline values: CDR1 SGHRS, CDR2 YFSETQ. The ends were cut back, 0 bases at V and 5 bases at J, with 11 bases in the middle. The CDR3 runs to 14 residues. Here the CDR3 DNA reads TGCGCCAGCAGCTTGGCCAAGGGGGGGACTGAAGCTTTCTTT. Its protein is CASSLAKGGTEAFF. The full variable domain, its missing parts supplied by reference TRBV5-1 and TRBJ1-1, is KAGVTQTPRYLIKTRGQQVTLSCSPISGHRSVSWYQQTPGQGLQFLFEYFSETQRNKGNFPGRFSGRQFSNSRSEMNVSTLELGDSALYLCASSLAKGGTEAFFGQGTRLTVV.

The chain couples TRBV2 to TRBJ2-2, with D possibly matching TRBD1 (6 bases). The CDR3 totals 17 residues. Germline V gene lookup returns CDR1 SNHLY and CDR2 FYNNEI. V lost 6 bases, J lost 2 bases, and 19 bases lay in between. CDR3 sequence (DNA): TGTGCCAGCAGGGCCAGGGGTTTAATTGAAAACACCGGGGAGCTGTTTTTT. It is translated as CASRARGLIENTGELFF.

This clonotype occurred a few times. This chain connects TRBV29-1 to TRBJ2-3, with 9 bases that match TRBD2. Per germline, CDR1 SQVTM and CDR2 ANQGSEA. The CDR3 spans 19 residues. J lost 3 bases, V lost 6 bases, and 22 bases had no gene match. The CDR3 DNA follows: TGCAGCGTAAAATTCTCGGGTAGCGGGAGATCGGCTCGGACAGATACGCAGTATTTT. Translating gives CSVKFSGSGRSARTDTQYF.